These 24 T cell receptor beta chains were all obtained from the same sample, sequenced in a study of identical twins. MiXCR was run by TCRdb on the 5' RACE reads, yielding one entry per CDR3 protein. This sample has 1.5 million to 2 million distinct CDR3 sequences, with about 31% found just once. Sequenced sample: cord blood. These receptors all stem from a newborn girl in good health.

The sample holds a few counts of this clonotype. The chain carries TRBV11-2 and TRBJ2-1; D is undetermined. The CDR3 sequence is 13 residues long. V lost 4 bases, J lost 6 bases, and 10 bases lay in between. Germline-derived CDR1 and CDR2 are SGHAT and FQNNGV. CDR3 sequence: CASSSLYRNEQFF. Written as DNA, the CDR3 is TGTGCCAGCAGCTCCCTCTACCGCAATGAGCAGTTCTTC.

This sequence joins TRBV12-3 or TRBV12-4 and TRBJ2-3; weak D call: TRBD1 (5 bases). CDR3 length equals 16 residues. With 3 bases removed from V and 4 bases from J, the gap between germline ends came to 17 bases. CDR3: CASSFRQGGIPDTQYF. CDR3 coding DNA: TGTGCCAGCAGTTTCCGGCAGGGCGGTATCCCAGATACGCAGTATTTT.

The rearrangement joins TRBV10-3 to TRBJ2-1; TRBD1 or TRBD2 may be the D gene (5 bases each). CDR1 ENHRY and CDR2 SYGVKD come from the germline V gene. The germline V and J ends were trimmed by 9 bases and 10 bases, with 19 bases remaining between them. This CDR3 spans 13 amino acids. The CDR3, as DNA: TGTGCCATTACTAGGGGTGTAGACTACGAGCAGTTCTTC. Protein sequence: CAITRGVDYEQFF.

The chain uses TRBV21-1 and TRBJ2-2; the tabulated D call, TRBD1, remains unverified against the DNA. TRBV21-1 is a documented pseudogene. This CDR3 has 15 residues. The CDR3 protein is CASSKRTGEIGELFF. In DNA, the CDR3 is TGTGCCAGCAGCAAAAGGACAGGGGAAATCGGGGAGCTGTTTTTT.

The rearrangement uses TRBV20-1 and TRBJ1-4; 7 positions agree with TRBD1. V lost 3 bases, J lost 4 bases, and 2 bases stayed unmatched. The CDR3 totals 13 residues. Germline V gene sequence: CDR1 DFQATT, CDR2 SNEGSKA (reference sequence). CDR3 sequence reads: CSARRDSNEKLFF. The CDR3 region has the DNA TGCAGTGCTAGGAGGGACAGTAATGAAAAACTGTTTTTT.

This clonotype has only a few counts. The chain employs TRBV3-1 and TRBJ2-3, with 7 bases that match TRBD1. The CDR3 is 15 residues long. Germline V gene sequence: CDR1 LGHDT, CDR2 YNNKEL (reference sequence). V dropped 0 bases and J dropped 4; count of bases not matched to a gene: 4. This CDR3 reads CASSQDPGQSDTQYF. The CDR3 DNA reads TGTGCCAGCAGCCAAGATCCGGGACAGTCAGATACGCAGTATTTT.

The genes are TRBV5-1 and TRBJ2-7, with D possibly TRBD2 on 6 matching bases. The CDR3 consists of 15 residues. V shed 0 bases and J shed 6 bases, with 16 bases lying between them. CDR1 SGHRS and CDR2 YFSETQ come from the germline V gene. The DNA of the CDR3 is TGCGCCAGCAGCTTGGCGGGGGAGATTTTGGTCGAGCAGTACTTC. Its protein product is CASSLAGEILVEQYF.

This clonotype was observed a handful of times. The V call is TRBV11-2, the J call TRBJ2-5; D remains unclear. From germline, CDR1 is SGHAT and CDR2 FQNNGV. The CDR3 contains 14 residues. With 4 bases removed from V and 1 base from J, the gap between germline ends came to 10 bases. For the CDR3, the DNA is TGTGCCAGCAGCTCAGGACCCTTCCAAGAGACCCAGTACTTC. Translated: CASSSGPFQETQYF. The full variable domain, its missing parts supplied by reference TRBV11-2 and TRBJ2-5, is EAGVAQSPRYKIIEKRQSVAFWCNPISGHATLYWYQQILGQGPKLLIQFQNNGVVDDSQLPKDRFSAERLKGVDSTLKIQPAKLEDSAVYLCASSSGPFQETQYFGPGTRLLVL.

This rearrangement joins TRBV3-1 to TRBJ2-3, with 9 nucleotides matching TRBD1. Germline lookup yields CDR1 LGHDT and CDR2 YNNKEL (reference sequence). J was trimmed by 4 bases and V by 3 bases; bases with no gene match: 5. The CDR3 is 15 amino acids. This CDR3 reads CASSHVTGGPDTQYF. CDR3 DNA: TGTGCCAGCAGCCACGTGACAGGGGGTCCAGATACGCAGTATTTT.

V usage is TRBV7-4 and J usage is TRBJ2-1; D is perhaps TRBD2 (5 bases). The better agreement between TRBJ2-7 and the DNA end casts doubt on the J call. The germline CDR1 and CDR2 sequences are SGHVT and SQSDAQ. This CDR3 region has 17 residues. The DNA of the CDR3 is TGTGCCAGCAGGTACCATTGGGCAGCGGCGGAGTACAATGAGCAGTACTTC. Its translation: CASRYHWAAAEYNEQYF.

V is TRBV27 and J is TRBJ1-4; TRBD1 agrees at 10 bases. The ends lost 4 bases at V and 6 bases at J; junction bases unmatched: 5. In germline, CDR1 is MNHEY, CDR2 SMNVEV (reference sequence). This CDR3 contains 15 residues. This CDR3 is CASSSGQGNDEKLFF. CDR3 nucleotide sequence: TGTGCCAGCAGTTCGGGACAGGGGAACGATGAAAAACTGTTTTTT. Variable domain in full (rest from reference TRBV27 and TRBJ1-4): EAQVTQNPRYLITVTGKKLTVTCSQNMNHEYMSWYRQDPGLGLRQIYYSMNVEVTDKGDVPEGYKVSRKEKRNFPLILESPSPNQTSLYFCASSSGQGNDEKLFFGSGTQLSVL.

The rearrangement joins TRBV27 to TRBJ2-2; TRBD2 is a possible D gene (5 bases). The CDR3 sequence is 15 residues long. Per germline, CDR1 MNHEY and CDR2 SMNVEV (reference sequence). Trimming left V 3 bases short and J 6 bases short, with 14 bases between. The CDR3 DNA follows: TGTGCCAGCAGTTTCCACGAGAGGGTAGCCGGGGAGCTGTTTTTT. Its translation is CASSFHERVAGELFF.

The CDR3 DNA sequence: TGTGCCAGCAGCGGTCTCGGACAGACCTACGAGCAGTACTTC. Protein: CASSGLGQTYEQYF. The chain has TRBV5-5 and TRBJ2-7, with D perhaps matching TRBD1 (6 bases). Germline values: CDR1 SGHKS, CDR2 YYEKEE (reference sequence). The CDR3 is 14 residues long. Trimming took 4 bases from V and 2 from J, leaving 13 bases between them.

The chain recombines TRBV20-1 with TRBJ2-1, with 9 bases aligning to TRBD2. The closer fit of TRBJ2-7 to the DNA end suggests the J call may be wrong. Germline lookup yields CDR1 DFQATT and CDR2 SNEGSKA (reference sequence). The CDR3 length is 16 residues. CDR3 sequence: CSARGSLAGYYNEQYF. Written as DNA, the CDR3 is TGCAGTGCTAGAGGGTCCCTAGCGGGGTACTACAATGAGCAGTACTTC.

The J gene is TRBJ2-4, the V gene TRBV20-1; perhaps TRBD2 as D (5 bases). CDR1 is DFQATT and CDR2 is SNEGSKA in the germline V gene (reference sequence). The CDR3 sequence is 15 residues long. Trimming shortened V by 0 bases and J by 7 bases, and 16 bases separated the two germline ends. The CDR3, as DNA: TGCAGTGCTAGAGATCGACAACTAGTTGGGAACATTCAGTACTTC. Translation gives CSARDRQLVGNIQYF.

The CDR3 nucleotides read TGTGCCAGCAGCAGACGGACAGATCCAAACTATGGCTACACCTTC. Protein sequence: CASSRRTDPNYGYTF. This chain joins TRBV7-9 and TRBJ1-2; D might be TRBD1 (6 bases). This CDR3 has 15 amino acids. CDR1 and CDR2 from the germline V gene are SEHNR and FQNEAQ (reference sequence). The V end was cut by 5 bases, the J end by 2 bases, with 15 bases between. The whole variable domain, filled in from reference TRBV7-9 and TRBJ1-2, reads DTGVSQNPRHKITKRGQNVTFRCDPISEHNRLYWYRQTLGQGPEFLTYFQNEAQLEKSRLLSDRFSAERPKGSFSTLEIQRTEQGDSAMYLCASSRRTDPNYGYTFGSGTRLTVV.

DNA of the CDR3: TGTGCCATCAGCCTCCGGGACAAAGTATACGAGCAGTACTTC. It translates to CAISLRDKVYEQYF. V usage is TRBV10-3 and J usage is TRBJ2-7; the D gene is possibly TRBD1 (6 bases). CDR1 is ENHRY and CDR2 is SYGVKD in the germline V gene. Trimming shortened V by 6 bases and J by 4 bases, and 16 bases separated the two germline ends. CDR3 size: 14 residues.

As concerns this clonotype: One end of the junction varies from germline; a read error may be responsible. This CDR3 reads CAGSVLYEQYF. The CDR3, as DNA: TGTGCCGGGAGTGTACTATACGAGCAGTACTTC. The chain recombines TRBV30 with TRBJ2-5; possible D gene TRBD2, 5 bases. The assigned J gene may be wrong: the sequence end matches TRBJ2-7 better. The CDR3 consists of 11 residues. Per the germline V gene, CDR1 is GTSNPN and CDR2 is SVGIG (reference sequence).

This clonotype was counted between two and nine times. V and J are TRBV4-2 and TRBJ2-5, with 12 nucleotides matching TRBD2. The CDR3 runs to 17 residues. Trimming took 2 bases from V and 5 from J; bases not matched to a gene: 9. Germline lookup yields CDR1 LGHNA and CDR2 YNFKEQ. CDR3 sequence (DNA): TGTGCCAGCAGCCAAAATCAACTAGCGGGGGGACTGGAGACCCAGTACTTC. Its translation: CASSQNQLAGGLETQYF.

The chain combines TRBV7-6 with TRBJ2-1; D is perhaps TRBD1 or TRBD2 (6 bases each). The CDR3 runs 18 residues. The germline V gene has CDR1 SGHVS and CDR2 FNYEAQ. Trimming shortened V by 1 base and J by 1 base, and 17 bases separated the two germline ends. Here the CDR3 DNA reads TGTGCCAGCAGCTTAGGTGGGCCAAGGGGGGTATCCTACAATGAGCAGTTCTTC. Its protein product is CASSLGGPRGVSYNEQFF.

This clonotype was counted many times. The chain uses TRBV5-1 and TRBJ2-1, with 13 positions matching TRBD2. CDR1 and CDR2 from the germline V gene are SGHRS and YFSETQ. Trimming removed 2 bases from V and 4 bases from J; junction bases left unmatched: 3. This CDR3 spans 16 amino acids. The CDR3 protein is CASSFMTSGRYNEQFF. The CDR3 DNA follows: TGCGCCAGCAGCTTTATGACTAGCGGGAGGTACAATGAGCAGTTCTTC.

The chain carries TRBV3-1 and TRBJ2-7; 9 bases match TRBD1. This CDR3 comprises 16 residues. CDR1 LGHDT and CDR2 YNNKEL come from the germline V gene (reference sequence). V trimming: 4 bases; J trimming: 2 bases; junction bases outside the gene matches: 9. For the CDR3, the DNA is TGTGCCAGCAGCCCTGAATACAGGGGGCGGACCTACGAGCAGTACTTC. Translating gives CASSPEYRGRTYEQYF.

The chain carries TRBV3-1 and TRBJ2-3; 11 positions match TRBD2. J gave up 3 bases and V 5 bases, and 4 bases lay outside the gene matches. From germline, CDR1 is LGHDT and CDR2 YNNKEL (reference sequence). The CDR3 extends over 15 amino acids. The CDR3: CASSTRTSGTDTQYF. The CDR3 nucleotides are TGTGCCAGCAGCACTAGGACTAGCGGGACAGATACGCAGTATTTT.

This clonotype was detected only a few times. V and J are TRBV21-1 and TRBJ2-7. TRBV21-1 is a documented pseudogene. The CDR3 consists of 14 residues. CDR3: CASSTLSKDYEQYF. The CDR3 bases are TGTGCCAGCAGCACTCTCAGTAAAGACTACGAGCAGTACTTC.